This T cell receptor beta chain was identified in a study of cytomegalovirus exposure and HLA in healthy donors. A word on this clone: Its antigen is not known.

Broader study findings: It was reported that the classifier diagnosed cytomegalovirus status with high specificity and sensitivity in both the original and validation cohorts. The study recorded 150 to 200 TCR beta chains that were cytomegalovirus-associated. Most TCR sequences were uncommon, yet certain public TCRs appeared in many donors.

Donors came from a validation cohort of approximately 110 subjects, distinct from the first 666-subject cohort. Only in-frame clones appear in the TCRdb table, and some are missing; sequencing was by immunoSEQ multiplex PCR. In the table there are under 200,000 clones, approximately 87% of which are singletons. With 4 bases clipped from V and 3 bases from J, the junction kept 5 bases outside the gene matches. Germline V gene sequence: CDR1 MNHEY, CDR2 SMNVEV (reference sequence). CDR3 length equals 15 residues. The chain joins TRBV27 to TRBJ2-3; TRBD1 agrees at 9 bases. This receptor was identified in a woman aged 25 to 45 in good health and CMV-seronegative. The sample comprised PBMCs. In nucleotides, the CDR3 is TGTGCCAGCAGTTCAACAGGGGGCCGTACAGATACGCAGTATTTT. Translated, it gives CASSSTGGRTDTQYF.